This T cell receptor beta chain was identified during a study of shared clonotypes between healthy human individuals. Study in general: Used for every donor were three CD4 naive, three CD4 memory, two CD8 naive and one CD8 memory plate. Findings of the study overall: Among non-shared clonotypes, generation probabilities were lower than among those shared by all four donors. Sequencing depth was expected to influence donor clonotype sharing. Naive CD4 clonotypes were shared across several donors at 5% to 6%.

Generated by immunoSEQ multiplex PCR, the TCRdb table keeps only in-frame clones and is missing some. Among fewer than 3 million clones listed, 92% were seen once. Regarding this clone: Its specificity is unknown.

The sequence came from a man younger than 30 in good health. Some clones in this sample may be carry-over from other donors' samples. The sequenced sample was naive CD4+ T cells from PBMCs. Subset here: CD45RA+ positively selected.

The CDR3 DNA reads as TGTGCCAGCAGGGCCGGGTCCCGAGGCGGTCAGCCCCAGCATTTT. It yields the protein CASRAGSRGGQPQHF. The genes are TRBV5-8 and TRBJ1-5; D call uncertain. CDR3 length: 15 residues. Per the germline V gene, CDR1 is SGHTS and CDR2 is YDEGEE. With 5 bases removed from V and 6 bases from J, the gap between germline ends came to 18 bases.